The T cell receptor (beta chain) described here comes from a study of CD8 T cells in ankylosing spondylitis. Overall study findings and caveats: Disease-linked clones, CD8+, were relatively rare in peripheral blood. Matched ankylosing spondylitis synovial fluid reportedly contained a significantly enriched population of disease-linked clones.

A single record per CDR3 protein comes from TCRdb applying MiXCR to the 5' RACE reads. Found here are under 300,000 distinct CDR3 sequences, approximately 20% of them singletons; the top ten hold around 33%. This CDR3 contains 14 residues. V gave up 1 base and J gave up 7 bases, with 11 bases separating them. Germline V gives CDR1 SGHVS, CDR2 FQNEAQ. Comments on this clonotype: Its antigen is not identified.

The sample consisted of blood, either unsorted or a sorted T cell fraction (not recorded which). The TCR originated in a male donor with ankylosing spondylitis or in good health (not recorded which). The V and J genes are TRBV7-8 and TRBJ2-4; a possible D gene is TRBD1 (6 bases). The CDR3 here is CASSLDRDVNIQYF. The CDR3 DNA sequence: TGTGCCAGCAGCTTAGACAGGGATGTGAACATTCAGTACTTC.